One sample yielded the 9 T cell receptor beta chains listed below, sequenced in a study of regulatory T cells in long-lasting Graves disease. This sample's time point: persistent/refractory GD, antithyroid drugs over 5 years with positive TRAb. PBMC RNA served as the TCR library source. For TCR beta, libraries came from iRepertoire HTBI primers and Arm-PCR of CDR3 regions. MiXCR, applied by TCRdb to the multiplex PCR reads, yields one record per CDR3 protein. The top ten clones hold approximately 8% of a sample with roughly 470,000 distinct CDR3 sequences, around 21% of them seen once. Specimen: peripheral blood mononuclear cells (PBMCs), collected when the disease was refractory, from a patient treated with antithyroid drugs. Every receptor here comes from a female donor with Graves disease.

The J gene is TRBJ1-6, the V gene TRBV19; TRBD1 aligns across 7 bases. The V and J ends lost 7 bases and 6 bases, in that order; junction bases with no gene match: 6. Germline values: CDR1 LNHDA, CDR2 SQIVND (reference sequence). The CDR3 has 14 amino acids. In DNA, the CDR3 is TGTGCCAGTACTCCCGGGGACAGTAATTCACCCCTCCACTTT. It specifies CASTPGDSNSPLHF.

The sample holds a few counts of this clonotype. The V and J genes are TRBV10-3 and TRBJ2-7, with D maybe TRBD1 (5 bases). Germline CDR1 is ENHRY and CDR2 is SYGVKD. V was trimmed by 3 bases and J by 5 bases, leaving 23 bases between them. The CDR3 is 17 residues long. In DNA, the CDR3 is TGTGCCATCAGTGACAGGGCATCCGACCCTCTTTTGGACGAGCAGTACTTC. Translation gives CAISDRASDPLLDEQYF.

This rearrangement joins TRBV7-2 to TRBJ2-5; D might be TRBD1 (5 bases). This CDR3 is 16 amino acids long. V was cut by 2 bases and J by 1 base, with 14 bases left in between. CDR1 and CDR2 from the germline V gene are SGHTA and FQGNSA. CDR3 DNA sequence: TGTGCCAGCAGCTTAACATGGGGCGTCCTCCAAGAGACCCAGTACTTC. Protein sequence: CASSLTWGVLQETQYF.

This clonotype was recorded a few times. The V call is TRBV30, the J call TRBJ2-7, with 11 bases matching TRBD1. V dropped 4 bases and J dropped 6; count of bases not matched to a gene: 5. The CDR3 contains 13 residues. The germline CDR1 and CDR2 sequences are GTSNPN and SVGIG (reference sequence). CDR3 sequence (DNA): TGTGCCTGGAAGGGACAGGGGGAAATCGAGCAGTACTTC. It codes for CAWKGQGEIEQYF.

On this clonotype itself: This may stem from a read error, because a much larger clone lies one nucleotide away. The chain is built from TRBV7-3 and TRBJ1-1, with D perhaps TRBD1 (5 bases). Germline CDR1 reads SGHTA; CDR2 reads FQGTGA. The length of the CDR3 is 12 residues. CDR3 loop: CASGLYGGEAFF. The CDR3 bases are TGTGCCAGCGGCTTATATGGGGGGGAAGCTTTCTTT.

This clonotype was recorded at least ten times. This chain connects TRBV28 to TRBJ2-7, with TRBD1 matching 12 bases. With V trimmed by 3 bases and J by 6 bases, 9 bases remained unmatched. The CDR3 spans 16 residues. The germline V gene encodes CDR1 MDHEN and CDR2 SYDVKM. CDR3 region: CASSLSDWGQGAEQYF. CDR3 coding DNA: TGTGCCAGCAGTTTGTCGGACTGGGGACAGGGGGCCGAGCAGTACTTC.

This clonotype has a count of ten or more. The rearrangement uses TRBV29-1 and TRBJ2-4; D is undetermined. The CDR3 extends over 11 amino acids. V was trimmed by 7 bases and J by 8 bases, leaving 12 bases between them. Germline CDR1 is SQVTM and CDR2 is ANQGSEA. The CDR3 DNA sequence: TGCAGCGGGGGTAGTAGTGACATTCAGTACTTC. This translates into CSGGSSDIQYF.

The V call is TRBV25-1, the J call TRBJ2-7; 11 bases map to TRBD2. Germline V lookup: CDR1 MGHDK, CDR2 SYGVNS. V lost 5 bases, J lost 0 bases, and 6 bases stayed unmatched. The CDR3 extends over 16 amino acids. CDR3 DNA: TGTGCCAGCAGTCGAGTCGGGACTAGCGGCTCCTACGAGCAGTACTTC. It translates to CASSRVGTSGSYEQYF.

This clonotype was seen a few times. The chain employs TRBV30 and TRBJ1-3; no clear D gene. This CDR3 is built from 15 residues. Trimming left V 2 bases short and J 0 bases short, with 11 bases between. Germline V gene lookup returns CDR1 GTSNPN and CDR2 SVGIG (reference sequence). The chain's CDR3 is CAWSNWRPSGNTIYF. CDR3 coding DNA: TGTGCCTGGAGTAACTGGAGGCCCTCTGGAAACACCATATATTTT.